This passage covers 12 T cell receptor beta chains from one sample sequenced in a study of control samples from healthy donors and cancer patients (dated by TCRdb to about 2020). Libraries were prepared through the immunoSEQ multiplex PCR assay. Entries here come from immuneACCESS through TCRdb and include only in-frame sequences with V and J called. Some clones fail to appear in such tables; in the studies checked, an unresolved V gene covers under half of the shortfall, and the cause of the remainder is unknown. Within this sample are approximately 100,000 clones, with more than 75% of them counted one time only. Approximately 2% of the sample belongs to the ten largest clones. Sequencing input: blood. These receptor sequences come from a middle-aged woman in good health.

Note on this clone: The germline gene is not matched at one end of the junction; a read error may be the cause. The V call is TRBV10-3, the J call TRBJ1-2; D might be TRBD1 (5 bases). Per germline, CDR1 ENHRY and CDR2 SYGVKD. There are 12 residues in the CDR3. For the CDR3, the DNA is TGTACCATCAGGGCCGGGGACTATGGCTACACCTTC. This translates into CTIRAGDYGYTF.

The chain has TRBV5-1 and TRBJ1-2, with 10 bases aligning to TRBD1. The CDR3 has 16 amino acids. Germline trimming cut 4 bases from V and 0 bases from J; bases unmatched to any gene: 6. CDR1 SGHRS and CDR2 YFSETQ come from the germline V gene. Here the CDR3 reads CASSPGQGLSNYGYTF. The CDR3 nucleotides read TGCGCCAGCAGCCCGGGACAGGGGCTTTCTAACTATGGCTACACCTTC.

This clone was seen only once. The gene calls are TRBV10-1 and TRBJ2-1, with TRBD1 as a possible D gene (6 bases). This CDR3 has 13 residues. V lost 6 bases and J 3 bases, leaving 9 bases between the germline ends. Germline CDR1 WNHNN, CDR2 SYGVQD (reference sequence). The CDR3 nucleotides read TGCGCCAGCAGAGTGGACAGCTACAATGAGCAGTTCTTC. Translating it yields CASRVDSYNEQFF.

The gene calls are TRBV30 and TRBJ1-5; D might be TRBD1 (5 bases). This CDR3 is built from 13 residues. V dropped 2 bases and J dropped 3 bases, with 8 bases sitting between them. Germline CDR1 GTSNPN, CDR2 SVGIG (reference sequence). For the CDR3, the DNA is TGTGCCTGGAGTCTGACAGACAATCAGCCCCAGCATTTT. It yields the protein CAWSLTDNQPQHF.

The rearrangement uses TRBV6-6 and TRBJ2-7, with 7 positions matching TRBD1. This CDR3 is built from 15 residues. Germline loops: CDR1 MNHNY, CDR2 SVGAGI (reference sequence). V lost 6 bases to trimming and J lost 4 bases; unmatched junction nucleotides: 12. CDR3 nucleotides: TGTGCCAGCAGGGACAGGTTCGACGGCAAATACGAGCAGTACTTC. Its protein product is CASRDRFDGKYEQYF.

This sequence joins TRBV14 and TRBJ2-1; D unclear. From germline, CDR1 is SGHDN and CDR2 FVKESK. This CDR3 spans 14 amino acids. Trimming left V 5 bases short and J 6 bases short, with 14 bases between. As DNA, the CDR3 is TGTGCCAGCAGCTCGAACCGGCTCACCAATGAGCAGTTCTTC. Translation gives CASSSNRLTNEQFF.

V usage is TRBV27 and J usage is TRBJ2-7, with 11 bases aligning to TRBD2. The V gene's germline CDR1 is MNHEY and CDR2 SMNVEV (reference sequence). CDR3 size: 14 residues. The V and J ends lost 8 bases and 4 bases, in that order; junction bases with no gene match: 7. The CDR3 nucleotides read TGTGCCAGCTCACCGGGACTAGCGGCTTACGAGCAGTACTTC. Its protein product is CASSPGLAAYEQYF.

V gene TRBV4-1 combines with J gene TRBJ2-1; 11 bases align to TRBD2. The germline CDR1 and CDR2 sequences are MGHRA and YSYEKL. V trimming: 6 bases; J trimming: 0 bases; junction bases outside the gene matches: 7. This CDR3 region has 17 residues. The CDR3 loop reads CASRQIAGGSSYNEQFF. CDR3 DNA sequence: TGCGCCAGCAGGCAAATAGCGGGGGGGAGCTCCTACAATGAGCAGTTCTTC.

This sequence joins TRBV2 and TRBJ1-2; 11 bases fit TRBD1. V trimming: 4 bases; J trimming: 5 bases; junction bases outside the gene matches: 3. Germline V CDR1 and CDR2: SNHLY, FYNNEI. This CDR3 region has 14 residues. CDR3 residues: CASSGTGGGYGYTF. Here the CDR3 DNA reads TGTGCCAGCAGTGGGACAGGGGGCGGGTATGGCTACACCTTC.

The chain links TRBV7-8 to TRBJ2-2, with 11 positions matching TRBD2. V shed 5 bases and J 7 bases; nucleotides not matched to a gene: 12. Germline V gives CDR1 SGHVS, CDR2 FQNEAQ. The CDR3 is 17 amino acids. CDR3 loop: CASSPMLAGGRGGELFF. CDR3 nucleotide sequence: TGTGCCAGCAGCCCTATGTTAGCGGGGGGGCGCGGCGGGGAGCTGTTTTTT.

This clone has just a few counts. This chain's CDR3 is CASSVERSSSYNEQFF. CDR3 sequence (DNA): TGTGCCAGCAGCGTAGAAAGGTCGAGCTCCTACAATGAGCAGTTCTTC. This chain connects TRBV9 to TRBJ2-1; D not certain. Trimming cost V 0 bases and J 0 bases, with 10 bases left between them. Germline CDR1 SGDLS, CDR2 YYNGEE. The CDR3 sequence is 16 residues long.

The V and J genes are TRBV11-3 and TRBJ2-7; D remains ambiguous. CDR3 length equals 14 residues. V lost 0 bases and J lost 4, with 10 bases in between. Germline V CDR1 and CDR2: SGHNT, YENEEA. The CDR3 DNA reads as TGTGCCAGCAGCTTAGATAGCCTTAAGTACGAGCAGTACTTC. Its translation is CASSLDSLKYEQYF.